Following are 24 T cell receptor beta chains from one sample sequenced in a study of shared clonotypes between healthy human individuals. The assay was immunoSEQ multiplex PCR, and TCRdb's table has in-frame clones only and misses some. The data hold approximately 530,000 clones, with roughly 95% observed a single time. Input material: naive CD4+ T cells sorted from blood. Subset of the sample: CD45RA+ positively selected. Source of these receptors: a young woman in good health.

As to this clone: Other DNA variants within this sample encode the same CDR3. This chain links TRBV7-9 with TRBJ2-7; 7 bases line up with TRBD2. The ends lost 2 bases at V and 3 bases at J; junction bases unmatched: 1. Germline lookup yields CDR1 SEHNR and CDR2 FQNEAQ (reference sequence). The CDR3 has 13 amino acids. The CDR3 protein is CASSLRGSYEQYF. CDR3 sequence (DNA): TGTGCCAGCAGCTTACGCGGGAGCTACGAGCAGTACTTC.

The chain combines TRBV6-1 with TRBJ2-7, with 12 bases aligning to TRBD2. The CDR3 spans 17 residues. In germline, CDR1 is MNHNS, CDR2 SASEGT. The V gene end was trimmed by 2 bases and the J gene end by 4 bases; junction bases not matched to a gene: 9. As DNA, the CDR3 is TGTGCCAGCAGTGAAAGCCCTCGGACTAGCGGGAAATACGAGCAGTACTTC. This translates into CASSESPRTSGKYEQYF.

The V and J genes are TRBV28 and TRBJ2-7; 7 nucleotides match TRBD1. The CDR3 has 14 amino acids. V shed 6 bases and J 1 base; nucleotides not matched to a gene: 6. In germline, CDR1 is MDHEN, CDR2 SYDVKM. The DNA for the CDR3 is TGTGCCAGCAGGAGGCAGGGGGTTTCCTACGAGCAGTACTTC. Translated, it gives CASRRQGVSYEQYF.

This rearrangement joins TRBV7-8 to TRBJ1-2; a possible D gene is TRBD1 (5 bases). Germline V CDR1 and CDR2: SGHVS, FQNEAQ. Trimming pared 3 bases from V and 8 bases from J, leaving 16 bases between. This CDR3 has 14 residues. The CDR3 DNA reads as TGTGCCAGCAGCTTCGCCAGGGTCGGTAACGGCTACACCTTC. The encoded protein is CASSFARVGNGYTF.

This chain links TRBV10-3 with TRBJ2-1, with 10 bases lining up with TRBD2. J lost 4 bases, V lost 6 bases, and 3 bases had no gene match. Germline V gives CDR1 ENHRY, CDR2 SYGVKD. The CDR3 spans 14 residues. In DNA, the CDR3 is TGTGCCATCAGCGGGACTAGCGAGTACAATGAGCAGTTCTTC. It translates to CAISGTSEYNEQFF.

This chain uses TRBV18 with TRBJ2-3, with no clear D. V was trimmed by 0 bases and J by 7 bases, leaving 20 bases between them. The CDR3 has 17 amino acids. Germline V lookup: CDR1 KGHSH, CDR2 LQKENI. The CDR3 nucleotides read TGTGCCAGCTCACCACCTCTCACCGGCCATGATTTTAATACGCAGTATTTT. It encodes CASSPPLTGHDFNTQYF.

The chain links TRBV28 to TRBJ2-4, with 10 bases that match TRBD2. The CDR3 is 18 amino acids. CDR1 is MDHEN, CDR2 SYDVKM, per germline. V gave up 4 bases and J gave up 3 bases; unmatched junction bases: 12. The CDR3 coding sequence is TGTGCCAGCAGTTCCCTAGCGGGAGCCGAGAGTGACAAAAACATTCAGTACTTC. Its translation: CASSSLAGAESDKNIQYF.

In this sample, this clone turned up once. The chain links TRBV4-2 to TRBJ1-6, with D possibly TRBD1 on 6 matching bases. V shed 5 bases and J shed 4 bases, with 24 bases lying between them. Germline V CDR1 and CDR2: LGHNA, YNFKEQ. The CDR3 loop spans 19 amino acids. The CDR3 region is CASSKDDDGGVGYNSPLHF. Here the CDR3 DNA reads TGTGCCAGCAGCAAGGACGACGATGGGGGCGTTGGGTATAATTCACCCCTCCACTTT.

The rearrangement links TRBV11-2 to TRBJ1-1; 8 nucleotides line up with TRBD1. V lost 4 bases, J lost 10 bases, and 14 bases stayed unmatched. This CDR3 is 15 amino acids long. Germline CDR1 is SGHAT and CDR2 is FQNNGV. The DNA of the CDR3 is TGTGCCAGCAGCTCGGACAGGGACAAGTTTCCTGGAGCTTTCTTT. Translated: CASSSDRDKFPGAFF.

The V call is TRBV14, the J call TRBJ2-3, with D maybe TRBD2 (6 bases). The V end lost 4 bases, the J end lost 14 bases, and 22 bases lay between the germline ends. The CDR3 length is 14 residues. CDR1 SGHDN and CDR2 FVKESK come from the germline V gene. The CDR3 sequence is CASSRHEAGGEWYF. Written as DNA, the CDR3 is TGTGCCAGCAGCCGTCATGAGGCGGGCGGGGAGTGGTATTTT.

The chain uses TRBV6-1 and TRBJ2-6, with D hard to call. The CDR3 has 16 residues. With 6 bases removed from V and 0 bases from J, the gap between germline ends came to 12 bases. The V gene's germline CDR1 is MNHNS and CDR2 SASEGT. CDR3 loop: CASREPLNSGANVLTF. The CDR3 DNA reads TGTGCCAGCAGAGAACCTCTTAACTCTGGGGCCAACGTCCTGACTTTC.

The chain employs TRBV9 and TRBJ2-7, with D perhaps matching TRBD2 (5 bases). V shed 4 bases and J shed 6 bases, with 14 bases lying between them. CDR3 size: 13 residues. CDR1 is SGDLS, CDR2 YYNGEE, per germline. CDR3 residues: CASSPRGLREQYF. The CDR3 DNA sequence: TGTGCCAGCAGCCCTAGAGGGTTACGCGAGCAGTACTTC.

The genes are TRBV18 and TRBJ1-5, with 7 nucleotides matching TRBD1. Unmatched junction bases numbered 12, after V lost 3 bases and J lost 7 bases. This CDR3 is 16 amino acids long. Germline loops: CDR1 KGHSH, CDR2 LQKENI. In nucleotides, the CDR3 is TGTGCCAGCTCACCCACCTACGAGGGGGCTGGGCAGCCCCAGCATTTT. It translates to CASSPTYEGAGQPQHF.

CDR3 in DNA: TGTGCCAGCAGCCGACAGGGGCAAACCTCCTATAATTCACCCCTCCACTTT. Translated, it gives CASSRQGQTSYNSPLHF. This chain connects TRBV5-4 to TRBJ1-6; 8 positions match TRBD1. The V gene end was trimmed by 4 bases and the J gene end by 0 bases; junction bases not matched to a gene: 6. The CDR3 is 17 residues long. Germline lookup yields CDR1 SGHNT and CDR2 YYREEE (reference sequence). The full variable domain, rest sourced from reference TRBV5-4 and TRBJ1-6, is ETGVTQSPTHLIKTRGQQVTLRCSSQSGHNTVSWYQQALGQGPQFIFQYYREEENGRGNFPPRFSGLQFPNYSSELNVNALELDDSALYLCASSRQGQTSYNSPLHFGNGTRLTVT.

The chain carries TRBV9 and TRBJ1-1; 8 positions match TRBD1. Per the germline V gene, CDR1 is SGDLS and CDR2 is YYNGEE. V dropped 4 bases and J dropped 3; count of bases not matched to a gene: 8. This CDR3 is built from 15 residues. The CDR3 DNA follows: TGTGCCAGCAGCCCGAAGACAGGGGTATACACTGAAGCTTTCTTT. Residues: CASSPKTGVYTEAFF. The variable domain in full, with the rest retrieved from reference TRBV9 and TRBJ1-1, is DSGVTQTPKHLITATGQRVTLRCSPRSGDLSVYWYQQSLDQGLQFLIQYYNGEERAKGNILERFSAQQFPDLHSELNLSSLELGDSALYFCASSPKTGVYTEAFFGQGTRLTVV.

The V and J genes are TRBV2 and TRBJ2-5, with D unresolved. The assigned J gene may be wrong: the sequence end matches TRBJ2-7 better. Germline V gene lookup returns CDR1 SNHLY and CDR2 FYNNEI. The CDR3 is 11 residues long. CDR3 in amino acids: CASRNTYEQYF. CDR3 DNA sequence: TGTGCCAGCAGGAATACCTACGAGCAGTACTTC.

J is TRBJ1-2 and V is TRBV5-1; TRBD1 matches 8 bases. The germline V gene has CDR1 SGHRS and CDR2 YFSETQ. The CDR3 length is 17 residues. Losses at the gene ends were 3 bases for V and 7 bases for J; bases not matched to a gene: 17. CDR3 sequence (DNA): TGCGCCAGCAGCTCTTCAGGGGGCGGGACCGCCGGAGCTGGCTACACCTTC. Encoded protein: CASSSSGGGTAGAGYTF.

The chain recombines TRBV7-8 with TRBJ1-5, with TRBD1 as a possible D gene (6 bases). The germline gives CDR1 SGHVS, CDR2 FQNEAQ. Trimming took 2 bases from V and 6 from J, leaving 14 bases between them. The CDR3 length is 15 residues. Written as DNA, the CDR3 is TGTGCCAGCAGCTTACGGTTTGCCAGGGGTCAGCCCCAGCATTTT. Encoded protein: CASSLRFARGQPQHF.

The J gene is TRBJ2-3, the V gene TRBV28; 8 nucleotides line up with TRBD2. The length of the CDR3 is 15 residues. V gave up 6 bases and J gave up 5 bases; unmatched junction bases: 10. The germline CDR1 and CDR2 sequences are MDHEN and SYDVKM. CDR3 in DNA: TGTGCCAGCAGCCCCAGCGGGAGAACCGGAGATACGCAGTATTTT. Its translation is CASSPSGRTGDTQYF. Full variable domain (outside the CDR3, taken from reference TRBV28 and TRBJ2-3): DVKVTQSSRYLVKRTGEKVFLECVQDMDHENMFWYRQDPGLGLRLIYFSYDVKMKEKGDIPEGYSVSREKKERFSLILESASTNQTSMYLCASSPSGRTGDTQYFGPGTRLTVL.

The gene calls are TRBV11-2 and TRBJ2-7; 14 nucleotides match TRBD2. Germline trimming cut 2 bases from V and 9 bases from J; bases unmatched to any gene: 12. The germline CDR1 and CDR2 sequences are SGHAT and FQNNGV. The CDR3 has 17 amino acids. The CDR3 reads CASSLSASGTSGSRQYF. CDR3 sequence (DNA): TGTGCCAGCAGCTTAAGCGCTTCCGGGACTAGCGGGAGTCGGCAGTACTTC.

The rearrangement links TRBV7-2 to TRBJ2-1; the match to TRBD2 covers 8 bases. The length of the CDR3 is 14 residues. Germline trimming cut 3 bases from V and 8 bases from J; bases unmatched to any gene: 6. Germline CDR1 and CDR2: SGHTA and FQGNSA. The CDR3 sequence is CASSLSGSSDEQFF. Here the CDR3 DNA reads TGTGCCAGCAGCTTGAGCGGGAGTTCGGATGAGCAGTTCTTC.

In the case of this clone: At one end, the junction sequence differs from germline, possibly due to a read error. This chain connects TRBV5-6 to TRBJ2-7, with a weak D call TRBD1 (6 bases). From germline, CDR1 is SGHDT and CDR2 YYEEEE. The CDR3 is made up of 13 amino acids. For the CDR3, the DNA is TGTGCCAGCAGCTTACCCCCACACACAGGGCTATTATTC. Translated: CASSLPPHTGLLF.

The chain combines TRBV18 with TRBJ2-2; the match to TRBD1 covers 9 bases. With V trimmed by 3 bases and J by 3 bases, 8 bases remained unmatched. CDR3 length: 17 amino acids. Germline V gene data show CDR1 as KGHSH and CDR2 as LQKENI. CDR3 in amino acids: CASSPLDRGIDTGELFF. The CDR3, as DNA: TGTGCCAGCTCACCCCTGGACAGGGGAATCGACACCGGGGAGCTGTTTTTT.

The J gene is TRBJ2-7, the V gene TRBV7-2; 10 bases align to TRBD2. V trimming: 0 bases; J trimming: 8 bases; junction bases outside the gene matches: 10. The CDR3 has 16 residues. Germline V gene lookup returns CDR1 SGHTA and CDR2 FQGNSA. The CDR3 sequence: CASSLAFRLAGVKQYF. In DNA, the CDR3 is TGTGCCAGCAGCTTAGCGTTTCGTCTAGCGGGAGTTAAGCAGTACTTC.